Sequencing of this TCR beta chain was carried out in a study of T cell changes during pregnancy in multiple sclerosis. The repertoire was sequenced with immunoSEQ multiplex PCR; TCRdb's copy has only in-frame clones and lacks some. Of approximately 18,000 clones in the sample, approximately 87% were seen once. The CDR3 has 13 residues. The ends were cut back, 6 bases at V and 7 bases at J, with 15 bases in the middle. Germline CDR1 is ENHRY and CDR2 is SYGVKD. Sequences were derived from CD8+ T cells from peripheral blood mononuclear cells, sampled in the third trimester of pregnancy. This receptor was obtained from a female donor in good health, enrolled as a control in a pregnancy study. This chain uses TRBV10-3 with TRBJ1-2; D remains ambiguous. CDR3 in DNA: TGTGCCATCAGAGAAGACACTCCCCCTGGCTACACCTTC. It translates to CAIREDTPPGYTF.